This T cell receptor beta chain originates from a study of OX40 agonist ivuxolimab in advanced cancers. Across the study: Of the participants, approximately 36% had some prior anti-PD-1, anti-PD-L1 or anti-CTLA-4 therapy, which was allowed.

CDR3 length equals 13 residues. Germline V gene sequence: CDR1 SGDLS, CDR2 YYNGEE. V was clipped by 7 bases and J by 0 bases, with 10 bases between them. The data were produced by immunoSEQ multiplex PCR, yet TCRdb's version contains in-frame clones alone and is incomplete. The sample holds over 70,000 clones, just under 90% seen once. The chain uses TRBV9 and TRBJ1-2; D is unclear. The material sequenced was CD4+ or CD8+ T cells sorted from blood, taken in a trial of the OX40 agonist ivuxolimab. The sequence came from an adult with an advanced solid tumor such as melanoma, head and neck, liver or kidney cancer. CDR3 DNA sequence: TGTGCCAGCGGAACATCGGCTAACTATGGCTACACCTTC. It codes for CASGTSANYGYTF.